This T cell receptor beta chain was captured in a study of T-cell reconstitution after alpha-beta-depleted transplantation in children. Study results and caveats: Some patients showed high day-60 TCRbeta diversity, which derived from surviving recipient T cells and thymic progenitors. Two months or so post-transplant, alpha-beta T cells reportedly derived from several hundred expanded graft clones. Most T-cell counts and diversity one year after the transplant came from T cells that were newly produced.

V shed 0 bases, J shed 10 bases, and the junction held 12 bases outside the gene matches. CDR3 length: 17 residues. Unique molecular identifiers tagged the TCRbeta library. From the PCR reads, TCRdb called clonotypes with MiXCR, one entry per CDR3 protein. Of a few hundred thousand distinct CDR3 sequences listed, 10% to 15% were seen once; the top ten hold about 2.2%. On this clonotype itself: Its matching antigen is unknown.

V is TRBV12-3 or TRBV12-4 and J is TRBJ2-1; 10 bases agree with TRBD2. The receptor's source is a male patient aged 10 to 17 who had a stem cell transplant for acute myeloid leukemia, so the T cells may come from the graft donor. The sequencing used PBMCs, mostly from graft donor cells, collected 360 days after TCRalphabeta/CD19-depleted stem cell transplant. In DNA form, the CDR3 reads TGTGCCAGCAGTTTAGCGTCTAGGACTAGCGGAGGGAGAGAGCAGTTCTTC. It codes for CASSLASRTSGGREQFF.